The source of this TCR beta chain is a study of blood T cell repertoires in COVID-19. Only in-frame clones appear in the TCRdb table, and some are missing; sequencing was by immunoSEQ multiplex PCR. The table records 120,000 to 150,000 clones, around 91% of them present only once. With 3 bases removed from V and 0 bases from J, the gap between germline ends came to 15 bases. The CDR3 covers 17 residues. Germline lookup yields CDR1 MGHRA and CDR2 YSYEKL. This clonotype was sampled from a woman aged 55-69 years with active COVID-19. The chain has TRBV4-1 and TRBJ2-1; D not certain. The sample consisted of peripheral blood. The DNA for the CDR3 is TGCGCCAGCAGCCACCCCCACCGAGGCGGCTCCTACAATGAGCAGTTCTTC. This translates into CASSHPHRGGSYNEQFF.